This T cell receptor (beta chain) was observed in a study of PD-L1 blockade in urothelial cancer. At the level of the study: Prior chemotherapy in patients spanned 0 to 3 regimens. At 3 weeks after treatment start (second dose) and again at 6 weeks, blood was analyzed.

Study-wide results and caveats: TCR clonality was measured in pretreatment peripheral blood. Clonality below the median predicted better survival.

Trimming removed 4 bases from V and 5 bases from J; junction bases left unmatched: 10. The germline CDR1 and CDR2 sequences are WSHSY and SAAADI. This CDR3 has 16 amino acids. About this clone: Its antigen is unknown.

The time point was: peripheral blood 6 weeks after treatment start. Patient sample counts ranged from 1 to 8, pretreatment and on-treatment. Some clones are missing from TCRdb's copy, which holds only in-frame ones; the method was immunoSEQ multiplex PCR. This repertoire shows 48,000 or so clones, approximately 80% found once; its top ten account for around 9.1%. V is TRBV10-2 and J is TRBJ1-4, with TRBD1 matching over 7 bases. The sequence was collected from a man in his sixties or seventies with urothelial cancer. This sample comprised PBMCs, obtained around atezolizumab (anti-PD-L1) treatment. CDR3 loop: CASSGDSGTENEKLFF. CDR3 bases: TGCGCCAGCAGTGGTGACTCCGGGACAGAAAATGAAAAACTGTTTTTT.